This TCR beta chain is drawn from a study of blood T cell repertoires in COVID-19 (dated by TCRdb to 2018 to 2021). Looking at the study overall: Samples from collaborators originated in the United States, Italy and Spain and spanned both the acute and convalescent phases of COVID-19. The repertoires were released in a freely available public database meant as a resource for research on the immune response to SARS-CoV-2. Samples came from the ongoing ImmuneRACE study (first 160 participants) plus 1,254 subjects from 6 global collaborators. The dataset comprised deeply sampled blood TCRbeta repertoires from subjects exposed to, actively infected with, or recovered from COVID-19. Where HLA class I and class II types were available, the types were taken from metadata supplied by the sample provider, not from assay-based typing. The material from the prospective study consisted of cDNA or gDNA derived from T cells, B-cell-depleted T cells, or PBMCs. The sample metadata nearly always contained a de-identified subject ID, COVID-19 status, age in years and sex.

General conclusions and limits of the study: Clinical and demographic metadata were provided uncurated, with the amount varying by source and participant.

Samples from volunteer blood donors who had recovered from COVID-19 were contributed by a second Seattle source. Each collaborating institution followed its own protocols to collect whole blood in K2EDTA tubes. For TCRbeta analysis, collaborators shipped samples as frozen whole blood, isolated PBMCs, or DNA extracted from either of those sample types. The CDR3 covers 15 residues, taking in both the cysteine and the phenylalanine. Only CDR3 DNA is held: 45 bases, read in frame from base 1. CDR1 GTSNPN and CDR2 SVGIG are derived from the germline V gene (reference sequence). At the junction V is shortened by 0 bases and J by 3 bases, with 14 bases in between. About this clone itself: Its target antigen remains unknown. No base-level quality is on record; no much larger clone is a single base apart.

The immunoSEQ Assay, a bias-controlled multiplex PCR, was used to amplify TCRbeta CDR3 regions from genomic DNA. The study's own analysis went as follows. Within the assay, amplification of reference gene primers was used to estimate how many nucleated cells each sample contained. Sequence reads were collapsed and filtered to measure the absolute abundance of every unique TCRbeta CDR3 rearrangement. For each sample, productive Simpson clonality was calculated as the square root of Simpson's diversity index across productive rearrangements. TCRdb carries this immuneACCESS record with in-frame sequences only. Its versions omit some clonotypes, under half of them owing to an unresolved V gene in the studies checked, with the rest unexplained. The DNA was the basis for D and trimming; V, J and clone size are from that table. A total of some 160,000 clones appear in this sample, around 82% of them only once. Of the sample, approximately 18% falls within the top ten clones.

The source of this sequence is a woman aged 70 to 79 who had recovered from COVID-19. Sequencing was done on a sample of peripheral blood. The chain couples TRBV30 to TRBJ1-2, and TRBD1 may be the D gene, going by 6 matching bases. The CDR3 region: CAWSVVDRSYYGYTF. The bases are TGTGCCTGGAGTGTGGTGGACAGAAGCTACTATGGCTACACCTTC.